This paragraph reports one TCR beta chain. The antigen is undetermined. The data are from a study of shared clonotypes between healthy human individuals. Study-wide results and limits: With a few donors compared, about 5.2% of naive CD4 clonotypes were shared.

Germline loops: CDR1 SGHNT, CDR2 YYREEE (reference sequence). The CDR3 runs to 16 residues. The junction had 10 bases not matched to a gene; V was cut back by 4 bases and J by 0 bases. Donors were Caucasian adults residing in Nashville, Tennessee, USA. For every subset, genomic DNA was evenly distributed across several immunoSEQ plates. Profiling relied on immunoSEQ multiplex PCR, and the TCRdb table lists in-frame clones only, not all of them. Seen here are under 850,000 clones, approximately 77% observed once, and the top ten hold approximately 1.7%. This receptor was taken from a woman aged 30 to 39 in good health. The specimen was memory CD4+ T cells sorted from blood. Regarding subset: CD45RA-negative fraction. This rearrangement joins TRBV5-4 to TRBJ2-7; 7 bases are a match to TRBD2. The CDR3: CASSRSGTGSSYEQYF. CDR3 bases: TGTGCCAGCAGCCGAAGCGGGACGGGGAGCTCCTACGAGCAGTACTTC.